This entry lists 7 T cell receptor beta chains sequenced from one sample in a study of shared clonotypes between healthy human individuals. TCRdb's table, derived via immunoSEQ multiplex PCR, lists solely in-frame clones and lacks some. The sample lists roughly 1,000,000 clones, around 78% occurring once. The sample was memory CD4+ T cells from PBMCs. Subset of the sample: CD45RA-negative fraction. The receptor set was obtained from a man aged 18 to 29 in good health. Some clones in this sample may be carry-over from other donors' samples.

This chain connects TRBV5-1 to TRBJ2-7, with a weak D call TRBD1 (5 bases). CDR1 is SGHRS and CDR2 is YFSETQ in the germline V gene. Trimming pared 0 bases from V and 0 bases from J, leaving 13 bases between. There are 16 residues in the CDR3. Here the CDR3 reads CASSLASGPYSYEQYF. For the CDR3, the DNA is TGCGCCAGCAGCTTGGCCTCAGGGCCCTACTCCTACGAGCAGTACTTC.

Written as DNA, the CDR3 is TGTGCCAGCAGCCCCCGGCGGGGTGGGGATCAGCCCCAGCATTTT. Protein: CASSPRRGGDQPQHF. The V gene is TRBV7-2, the J gene TRBJ1-5; D gene uncertain. This CDR3 has 15 amino acids. V dropped 5 bases and J dropped 5 bases, with 16 bases sitting between them. In germline, CDR1 is SGHTA, CDR2 FQGNSA.

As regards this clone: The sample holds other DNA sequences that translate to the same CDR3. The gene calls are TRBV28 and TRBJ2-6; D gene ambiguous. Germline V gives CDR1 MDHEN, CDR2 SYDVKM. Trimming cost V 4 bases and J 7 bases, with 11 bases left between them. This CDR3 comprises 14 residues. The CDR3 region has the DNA TGTGCCAGCAGTTCCCCCCTCGGAGCCAACGTCCTGACTTTC. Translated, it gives CASSSPLGANVLTF. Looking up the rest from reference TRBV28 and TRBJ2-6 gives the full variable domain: DVKVTQSSRYLVKRTGEKVFLECVQDMDHENMFWYRQDPGLGLRLIYFSYDVKMKEKGDIPEGYSVSREKKERFSLILESASTNQTSMYLCASSSPLGANVLTFGAGSRLTVL.

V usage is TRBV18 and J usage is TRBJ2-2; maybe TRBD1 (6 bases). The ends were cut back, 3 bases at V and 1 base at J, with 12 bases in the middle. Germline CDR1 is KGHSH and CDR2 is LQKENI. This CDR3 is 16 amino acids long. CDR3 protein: CASSPMTRGNTGELFF. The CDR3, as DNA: TGTGCCAGCTCACCGATGACCAGGGGGAACACCGGGGAGCTGTTTTTT.

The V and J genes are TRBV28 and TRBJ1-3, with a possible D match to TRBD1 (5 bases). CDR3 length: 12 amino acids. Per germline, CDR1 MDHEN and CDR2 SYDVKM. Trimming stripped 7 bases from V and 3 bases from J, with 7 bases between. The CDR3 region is CASKGFGNTIYF. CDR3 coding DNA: TGTGCCAGCAAGGGGTTTGGAAACACCATATATTTT.

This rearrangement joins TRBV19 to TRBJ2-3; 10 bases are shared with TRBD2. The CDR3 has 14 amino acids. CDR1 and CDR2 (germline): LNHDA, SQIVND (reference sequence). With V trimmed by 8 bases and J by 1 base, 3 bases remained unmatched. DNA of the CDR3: TGTGCCAGTGGCGGACTAGCGGGCACAGATACGCAGTATTTT. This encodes CASGGLAGTDTQYF.

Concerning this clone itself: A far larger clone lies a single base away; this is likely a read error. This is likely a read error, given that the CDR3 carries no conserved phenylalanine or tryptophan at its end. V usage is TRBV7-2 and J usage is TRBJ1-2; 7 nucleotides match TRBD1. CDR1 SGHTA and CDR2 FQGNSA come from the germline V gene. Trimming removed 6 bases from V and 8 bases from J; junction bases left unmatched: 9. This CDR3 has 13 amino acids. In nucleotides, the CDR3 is TGTGCCAGCAGTCTTACAGGGGTGAGGGGCTACACCCTC. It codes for CASSLTGVRGYTL.